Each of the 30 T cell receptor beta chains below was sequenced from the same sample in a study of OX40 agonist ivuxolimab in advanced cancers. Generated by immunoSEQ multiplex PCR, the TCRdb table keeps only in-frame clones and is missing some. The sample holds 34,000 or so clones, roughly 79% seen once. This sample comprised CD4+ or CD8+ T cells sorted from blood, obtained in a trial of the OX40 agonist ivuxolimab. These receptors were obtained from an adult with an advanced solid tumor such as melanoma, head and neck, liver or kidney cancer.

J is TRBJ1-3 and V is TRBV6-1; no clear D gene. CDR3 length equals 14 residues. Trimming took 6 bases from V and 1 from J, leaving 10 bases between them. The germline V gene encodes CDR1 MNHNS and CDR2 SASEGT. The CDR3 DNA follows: TGTGCCAGCAGACCCCAGCCGTCTGGAAACACCATATATTTT. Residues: CASRPQPSGNTIYF.

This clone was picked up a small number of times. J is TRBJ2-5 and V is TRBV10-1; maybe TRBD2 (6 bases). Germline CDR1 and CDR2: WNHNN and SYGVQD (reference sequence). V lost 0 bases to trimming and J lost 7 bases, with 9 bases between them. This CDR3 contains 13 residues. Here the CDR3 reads CASSESRERTQYF. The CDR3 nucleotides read TGCGCCAGCAGTGAGTCCCGGGAGCGGACCCAGTACTTC.

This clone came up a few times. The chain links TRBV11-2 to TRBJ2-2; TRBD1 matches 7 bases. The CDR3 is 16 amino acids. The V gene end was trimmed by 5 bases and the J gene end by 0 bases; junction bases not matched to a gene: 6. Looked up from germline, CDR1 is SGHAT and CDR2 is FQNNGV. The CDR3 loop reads CASSLHRGPNTGELFF. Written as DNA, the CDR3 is TGTGCCAGCAGCCTACACAGGGGCCCGAACACCGGGGAGCTGTTTTTT. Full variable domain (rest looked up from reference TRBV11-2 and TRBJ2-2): EAGVAQSPRYKIIEKRQSVAFWCNPISGHATLYWYQQILGQGPKLLIQFQNNGVVDDSQLPKDRFSAERLKGVDSTLKIQPAKLEDSAVYLCASSLHRGPNTGELFFGEGSRLTVL.

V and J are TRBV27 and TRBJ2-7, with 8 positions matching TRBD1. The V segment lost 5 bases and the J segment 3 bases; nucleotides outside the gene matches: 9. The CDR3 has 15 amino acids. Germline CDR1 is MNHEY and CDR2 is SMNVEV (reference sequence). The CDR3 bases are TGTGCCAGCAGTAGGCCCGGACAGGGTTACTACGAGCAGTACTTC. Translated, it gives CASSRPGQGYYEQYF.

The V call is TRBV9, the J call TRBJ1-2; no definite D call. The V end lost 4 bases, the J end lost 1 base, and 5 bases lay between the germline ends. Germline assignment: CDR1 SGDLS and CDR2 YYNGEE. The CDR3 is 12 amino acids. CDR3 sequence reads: CASSQINYGYTF. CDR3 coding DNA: TGTGCCAGCAGCCAGATTAACTATGGCTACACCTTC.

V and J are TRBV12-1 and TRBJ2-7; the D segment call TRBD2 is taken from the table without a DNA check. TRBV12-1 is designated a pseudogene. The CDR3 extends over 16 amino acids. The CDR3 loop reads CASSFCFLHSSYEQYF. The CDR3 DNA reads TGTGCCAGCAGCTTTTGTTTCTTGCACTCATCCTACGAGCAGTACTTC.

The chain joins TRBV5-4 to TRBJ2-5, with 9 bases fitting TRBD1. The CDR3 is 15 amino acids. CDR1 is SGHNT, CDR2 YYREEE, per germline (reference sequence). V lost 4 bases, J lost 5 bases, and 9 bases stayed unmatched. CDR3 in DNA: TGTGCCAGCAGCACGGACAGGGGAAGAGGGGAGACCCAGTACTTC. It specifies CASSTDRGRGETQYF.

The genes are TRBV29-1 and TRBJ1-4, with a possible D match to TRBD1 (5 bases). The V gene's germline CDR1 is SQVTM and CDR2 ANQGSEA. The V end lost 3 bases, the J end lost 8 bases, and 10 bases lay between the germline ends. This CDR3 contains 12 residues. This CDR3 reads CSVDRGREKLFF. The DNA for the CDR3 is TGCAGCGTTGATAGGGGTAGGGAAAAACTGTTTTTT. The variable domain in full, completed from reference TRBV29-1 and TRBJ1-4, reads SAVISQKPSRDICQRGTSLTIQCQVDSQVTMMFWYRQQPGQSLTLIATANQGSEATYESGFVIDKFPISRPNLTFSTLTVSNMSPEDSSIYLCSVDRGREKLFFGSGTQLSVL.

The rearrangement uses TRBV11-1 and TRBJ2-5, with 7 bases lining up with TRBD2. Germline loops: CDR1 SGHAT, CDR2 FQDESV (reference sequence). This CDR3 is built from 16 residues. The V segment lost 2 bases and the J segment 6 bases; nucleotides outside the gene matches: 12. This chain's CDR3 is CASSLPPFGGTQTQYF. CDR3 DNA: TGTGCCAGCAGCTTACCTCCTTTCGGGGGGACCCAGACCCAGTACTTC.

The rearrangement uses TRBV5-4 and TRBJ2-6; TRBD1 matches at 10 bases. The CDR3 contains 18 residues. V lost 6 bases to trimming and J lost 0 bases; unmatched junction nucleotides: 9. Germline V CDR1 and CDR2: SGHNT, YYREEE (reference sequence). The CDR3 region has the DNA TGTGCCAGCAACCCGGACAGGGGGGAATCCTCTGGGGCCAACGTCCTGACTTTC. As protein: CASNPDRGESSGANVLTF.

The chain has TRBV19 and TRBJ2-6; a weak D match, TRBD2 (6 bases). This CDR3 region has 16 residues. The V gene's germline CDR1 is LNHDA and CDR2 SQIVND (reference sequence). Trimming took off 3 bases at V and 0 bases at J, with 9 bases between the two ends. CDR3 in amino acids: CASSIGRDSGANVLTF. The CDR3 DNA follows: TGTGCCAGTAGTATTGGGCGGGACTCTGGGGCCAACGTCCTGACTTTC.

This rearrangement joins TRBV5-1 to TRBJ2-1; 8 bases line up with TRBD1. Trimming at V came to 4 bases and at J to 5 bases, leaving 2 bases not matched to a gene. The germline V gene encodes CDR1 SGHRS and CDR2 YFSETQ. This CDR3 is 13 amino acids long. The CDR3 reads CASSPQGDNEQFF. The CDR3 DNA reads TGCGCCAGCAGCCCACAGGGGGACAATGAGCAGTTCTTC.

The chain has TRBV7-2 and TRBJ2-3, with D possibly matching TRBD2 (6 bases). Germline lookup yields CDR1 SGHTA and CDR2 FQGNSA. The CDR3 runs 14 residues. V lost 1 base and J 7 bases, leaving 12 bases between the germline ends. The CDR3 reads CASSLGGGRHTQYF. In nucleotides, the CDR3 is TGTGCCAGCAGCTTAGGAGGTGGGAGGCATACGCAGTATTTT.

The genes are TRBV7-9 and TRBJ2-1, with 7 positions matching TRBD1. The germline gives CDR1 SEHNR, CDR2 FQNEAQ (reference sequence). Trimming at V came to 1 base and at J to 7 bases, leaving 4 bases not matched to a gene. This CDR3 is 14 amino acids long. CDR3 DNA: TGTGCCAGCAGCTTAGGAGGGGGCCCTAATGAGCAGTTCTTC. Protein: CASSLGGGPNEQFF.

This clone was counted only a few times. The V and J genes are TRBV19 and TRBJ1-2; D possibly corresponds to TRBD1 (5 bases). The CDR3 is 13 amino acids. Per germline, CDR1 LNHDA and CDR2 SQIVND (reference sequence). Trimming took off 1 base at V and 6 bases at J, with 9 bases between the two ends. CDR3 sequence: CASSIGGRHGYTF. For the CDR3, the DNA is TGTGCCAGTAGTATAGGGGGCCGTCATGGCTACACCTTC.

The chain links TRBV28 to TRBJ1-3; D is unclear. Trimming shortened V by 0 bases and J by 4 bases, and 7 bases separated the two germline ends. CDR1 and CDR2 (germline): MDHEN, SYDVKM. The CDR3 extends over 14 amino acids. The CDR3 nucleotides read TGTGCCAGCAGTTTATGGACAAGGGGAAACACCATATATTTT. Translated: CASSLWTRGNTIYF.

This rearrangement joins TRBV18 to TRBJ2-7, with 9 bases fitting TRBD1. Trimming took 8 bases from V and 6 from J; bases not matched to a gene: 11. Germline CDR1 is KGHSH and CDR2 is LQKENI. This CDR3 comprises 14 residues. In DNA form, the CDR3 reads TGTGCCAGCCGAGAGGGACAGGGTTTTTTCGAGCAGTACTTC. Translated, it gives CASREGQGFFEQYF.

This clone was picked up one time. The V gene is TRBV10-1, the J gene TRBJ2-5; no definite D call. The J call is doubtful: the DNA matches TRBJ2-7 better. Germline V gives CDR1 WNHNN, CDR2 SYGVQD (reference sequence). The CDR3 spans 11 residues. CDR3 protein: CASKGNGEQYF. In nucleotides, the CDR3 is TGCGCCAGCAAGGGAAATGGCGAGCAGTACTTC.

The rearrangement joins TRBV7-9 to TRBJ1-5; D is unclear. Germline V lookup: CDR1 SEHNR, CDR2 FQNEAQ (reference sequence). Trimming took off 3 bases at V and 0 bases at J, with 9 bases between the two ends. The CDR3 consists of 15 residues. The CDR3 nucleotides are TGTGCCAGCAGCTTGTCAGACAATAGCAATCAGCCCCAGCATTTT. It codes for CASSLSDNSNQPQHF.

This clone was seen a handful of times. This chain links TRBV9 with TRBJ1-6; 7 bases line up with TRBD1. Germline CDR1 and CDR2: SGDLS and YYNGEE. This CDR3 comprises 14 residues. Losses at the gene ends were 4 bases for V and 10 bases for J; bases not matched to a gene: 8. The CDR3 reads CASSSDRAISPLHF. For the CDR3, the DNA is TGTGCCAGCAGCTCTGACAGGGCTATATCACCCCTCCACTTT.

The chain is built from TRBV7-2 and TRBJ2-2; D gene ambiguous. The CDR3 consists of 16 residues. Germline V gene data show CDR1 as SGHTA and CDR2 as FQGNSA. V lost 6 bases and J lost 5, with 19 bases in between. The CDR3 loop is CASRVGVVRLTGELFF. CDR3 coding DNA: TGTGCCAGCAGAGTTGGGGTAGTAAGGCTTACCGGGGAGCTGTTTTTT.

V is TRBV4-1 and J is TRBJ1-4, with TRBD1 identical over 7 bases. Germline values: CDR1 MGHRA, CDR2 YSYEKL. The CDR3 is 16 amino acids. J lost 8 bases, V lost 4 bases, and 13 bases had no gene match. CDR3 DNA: TGCGCCAGCAGCCCTCCCAGGAGGACAGGCCTCGAAAAACTGTTTTTT. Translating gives CASSPPRRTGLEKLFF.

CDR3 residues: CAGGQGETQYF. The CDR3, as DNA: TGTGCCGGCGGACAGGGGGAGACCCAGTACTTC. The rearrangement links TRBV30 to TRBJ2-5, with 9 bases matching TRBD1. CDR1 is GTSNPN and CDR2 is SVGIG in the germline V gene (reference sequence). The CDR3 totals 11 residues. J lost 5 bases, V lost 8 bases, and 3 bases had no gene match.

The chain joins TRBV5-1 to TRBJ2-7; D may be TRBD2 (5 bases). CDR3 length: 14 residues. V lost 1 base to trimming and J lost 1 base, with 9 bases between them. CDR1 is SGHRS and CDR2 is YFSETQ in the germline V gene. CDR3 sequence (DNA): TGCGCCAGCAGCTTGAGTTGGGAGTCCTACGAGCAGTACTTC. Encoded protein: CASSLSWESYEQYF.

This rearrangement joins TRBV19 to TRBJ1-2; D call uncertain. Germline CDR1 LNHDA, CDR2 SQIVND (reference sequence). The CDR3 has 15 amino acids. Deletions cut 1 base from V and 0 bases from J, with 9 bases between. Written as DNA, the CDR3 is TGTGCCAGTAGTATAGGCAGGCAAGCTAACTATGGCTACACCTTC. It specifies CASSIGRQANYGYTF.

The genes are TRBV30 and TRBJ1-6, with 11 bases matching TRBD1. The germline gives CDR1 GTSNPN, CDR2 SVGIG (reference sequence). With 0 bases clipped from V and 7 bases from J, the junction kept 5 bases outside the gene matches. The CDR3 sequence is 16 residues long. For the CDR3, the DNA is TGTGCCTGGAGTGTACTAAGGACAGGGGGCAATTCACCCCTCCACTTT. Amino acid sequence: CAWSVLRTGGNSPLHF.

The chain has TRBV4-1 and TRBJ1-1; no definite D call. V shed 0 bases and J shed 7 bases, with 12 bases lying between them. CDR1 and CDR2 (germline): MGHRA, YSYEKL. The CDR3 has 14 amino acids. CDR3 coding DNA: TGCGCCAGCAGCCAAGAAGCGGGAGCCAGTGAAGCTTTCTTT. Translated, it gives CASSQEAGASEAFF.

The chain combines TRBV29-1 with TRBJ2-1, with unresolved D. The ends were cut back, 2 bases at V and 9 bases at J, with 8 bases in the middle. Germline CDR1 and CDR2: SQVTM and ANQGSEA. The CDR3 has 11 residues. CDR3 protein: CSVETVGEQFF. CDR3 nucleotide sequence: TGCAGCGTTGAAACCGTGGGTGAGCAGTTCTTC.

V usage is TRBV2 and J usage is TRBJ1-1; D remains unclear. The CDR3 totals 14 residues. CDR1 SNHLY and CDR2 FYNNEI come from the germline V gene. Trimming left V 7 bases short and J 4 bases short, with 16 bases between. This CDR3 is CASTGSLGGTEAFF. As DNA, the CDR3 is TGTGCCAGCACGGGGAGCTTGGGTGGCACTGAAGCTTTCTTT. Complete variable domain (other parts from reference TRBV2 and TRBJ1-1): EPEVTQTPSHQVTQMGQEVILRCVPISNHLYFYWYRQILGQKVEFLVSFYNNEISEKSEIFDDQFSVERPDGSNFTLKIRSTKLEDSAMYFCASTGSLGGTEAFFGQGTRLTVV.

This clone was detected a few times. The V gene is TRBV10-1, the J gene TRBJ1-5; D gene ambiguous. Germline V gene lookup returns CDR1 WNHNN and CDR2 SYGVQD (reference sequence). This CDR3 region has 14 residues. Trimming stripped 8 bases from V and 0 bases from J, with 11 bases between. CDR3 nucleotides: TGCGCCAGCTCATTCTTAGATAGCAATCAGCCCCAGCATTTT. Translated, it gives CASSFLDSNQPQHF.